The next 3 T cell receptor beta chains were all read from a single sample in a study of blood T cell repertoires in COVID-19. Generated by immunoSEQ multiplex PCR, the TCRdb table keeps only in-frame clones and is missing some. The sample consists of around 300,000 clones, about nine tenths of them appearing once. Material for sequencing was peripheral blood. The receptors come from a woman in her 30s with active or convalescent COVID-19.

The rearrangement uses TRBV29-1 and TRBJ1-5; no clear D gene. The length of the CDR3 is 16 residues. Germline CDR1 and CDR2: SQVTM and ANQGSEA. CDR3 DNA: TGCACCCCGGGAGCGGGAATGAGTGGGCTAGATCAGCCCCAGCATTTT. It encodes CTPGAGMSGLDQPQHF.

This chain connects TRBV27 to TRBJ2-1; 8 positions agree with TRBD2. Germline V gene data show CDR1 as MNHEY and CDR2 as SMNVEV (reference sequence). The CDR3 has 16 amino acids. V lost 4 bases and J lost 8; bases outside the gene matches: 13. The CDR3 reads CASSSLTGGGFYEQFF. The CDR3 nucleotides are TGTGCCAGCAGTTCTCTGACGGGGGGGGGATTCTATGAGCAGTTCTTC.

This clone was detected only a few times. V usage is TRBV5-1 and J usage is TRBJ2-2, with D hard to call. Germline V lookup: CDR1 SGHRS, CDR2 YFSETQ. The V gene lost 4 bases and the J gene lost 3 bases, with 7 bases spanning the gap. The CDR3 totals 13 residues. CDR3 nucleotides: TGCGCCAGCAGCCGGTTGGACACCGGGGAGCTGTTTTTT. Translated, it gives CASSRLDTGELFF. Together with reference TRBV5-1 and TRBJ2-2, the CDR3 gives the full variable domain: KAGVTQTPRYLIKTRGQQVTLSCSPISGHRSVSWYQQTPGQGLQFLFEYFSETQRNKGNFPGRFSGRQFSNSRSEMNVSTLELGDSALYLCASSRLDTGELFFGEGSRLTVL.